Given below is one T cell receptor (beta chain) in context. Its target antigen remains unknown. Base qualities are not recorded, but no much larger clone differs from it by a single base. In the germline V gene (reference sequence), CDR1 corresponds to GTSNPN and CDR2 to SVGIG. Its CDR3 holds 12 amino acids, cysteine through phenylalanine. Only CDR3 DNA is held: 36 bases, read in frame from base 1. Between the V and J ends, shortened by 0 bases and 5 bases respectively, the junction contains 4 bases. Each clonotype received, on average, about 9.7x coverage in deep resolution sequencing performed on a MiSeq, where the target depth lay between 1 in 1 million and 1 in 200,000 T cells. TCR beta libraries were generated with the immunoSEQ hsTCRB Kit. The source study handled its data this way. The data were analyzed with ImmunoSEQ Analyzer and ImmunoSEQ Data Assistant, and V, D and J gene assignments followed IMGT definitions. Clonality, which ranges from 0 to 1, was calculated by subtracting the normalized Shannon entropy of productive rearrangement frequencies from one. Only overrepresented clonotypes making up at least 0.05% of the repertoire of each patient were included in the public clonotype analysis. Repertoires from approximately 12 age-matched healthy donors in immuneACCESS were used as clonality controls. Here the immuneACCESS table is served through TCRdb, limited to in-frame sequences with V and J called. Missing clones are a known gap in these copies; in checked studies unresolved V genes cover under half, and the rest lacks a known reason. The V and J calls and clone size come from that table; D and trimming were worked out from the DNA. The sample profile shows under 300,000 clones; roughly 70% of them were found once. The top ten clones comprise roughly 14% of the sample.

The sample comes from a study of cytotoxic CD8 clonotypes in ibrutinib-treated CLL (dated by TCRdb to the early 2020s). About the full investigation: The cohort was composed of 11 relapsed/refractory and about 16 treatment-naive patients; IGHV unmutated status was identified in some 17 patients. Response samples were obtained after a median of approximately eleven months of treatment, with a range of about 6 to 40 months. On average, each sample had approximately 260,000 productive templates and 94,082 productive rearrangements. Patients were still on ibrutinib when every remission and progressive disease sample was collected. Responses were partial in around 25 patients and complete in 2; after median approximately 66 months follow-up, about 14 stayed in remission and about 12 progressed. Cryopreserved peripheral blood mononuclear cells were collected at three points: before therapy, at response, and at either sustained remission or disease progression. Of the 70 to 100 people in the trial, approximately 28 had longitudinal samples available.

This sample's time point label indicates: roughly 2 years on ibrutinib. Approximately 2 micrograms of genomic DNA were extracted from cryopreserved PBMCs for TCR beta library preparation. Longitudinal blood samples from CLL patients on ibrutinib monotherapy underwent high-throughput TCR beta sequencing. The patients took part in an open-label, single-center phase 2 trial of ibrutinib monotherapy. What the authors observed across the whole study: Sampling times were not matched between patients in sustained remission and patients whose disease was progressing, and lymph node repertoires were not examined. Baseline clonality was found to be higher than that of age-matched healthy donors and was strongly correlated with circulating CD8+ T-cell counts. Public clonotypes were rare and either contracted or stayed stable during treatment, and the rise in clonality at ibrutinib response reflected the expansion of private clonotypes. At ibrutinib response clonality went up, during sustained remission it held steady, and at progression it dropped back toward baseline.

The chain employs TRBV30 and TRBJ2-2; no D gene is confidently identified. The TCR sequence derives from a human donor with chronic lymphocytic leukemia. Specimen: PBMCs, collected after 24 months of ibrutinib treatment. The DNA is as follows: TGTGCCTGGAGTGTAAAGACCGGGGAGCTGTTTTTT. Its protein is CAWSVKTGELFF. The CDR3 plus the reference TRBV30 and TRBJ2-2 genes for the other parts give the full variable domain: SQTIHQWPATLVQPVGSPLSLECTVEGTSNPNLYWYRQAAGRGLQLLFYSVGIGQISSEVPQNLSASRPQDRQFILSSKKLLLSDSGFYLCAWSVKTGELFFGEGSRLTVL.